Following are 13 T cell receptor beta chains from one sample sequenced in a study of a mutant IDH1 vaccine in newly diagnosed glioma. Documented time point: baseline, week 1 (first vaccination visit). The treatment denotes: pre-vaccination baseline after standard-of-care therapy. The repertoire was sequenced with immunoSEQ multiplex PCR; TCRdb's copy has only in-frame clones and lacks some. The sample carries 85,000 to 100,000 clones, around 80% recorded once. This specimen consisted of PBMCs, obtained from a glioma patient treated with radiotherapy, temozolomide or both. The receptors were sampled from a man between 40 and 49 years old with glioma.

The chain is built from TRBV21-1 and TRBJ2-1. TRBV21-1 is termed a pseudogene. There are 16 residues in the CDR3. The CDR3 loop reads CASSKEVGGPYNEQFF. As DNA, the CDR3 is TGTGCCAGCAGCAAAGAGGTCGGGGGCCCCTACAATGAGCAGTTCTTC.

The V gene is TRBV2, the J gene TRBJ2-5; possible D gene TRBD1, 5 bases. V was cut by 8 bases and J by 2 bases, with 9 bases left in between. This CDR3 has 12 residues. Germline loops: CDR1 SNHLY, CDR2 FYNNEI. The CDR3 here is CASARGQETQYF. In DNA, the CDR3 is TGTGCCAGCGCTAGGGGACAAGAGACCCAGTACTTC.

This chain joins TRBV6-5 and TRBJ2-7; 8 bases fit TRBD1. This CDR3 spans 15 amino acids. The trim removed 5 bases at V and 2 bases at J, leaving 8 bases unmatched. CDR1 is MNHEY and CDR2 is SVGAGI in the germline V gene. The chain's CDR3 is CASSLMGQVPYEQYF. The CDR3 DNA reads TGTGCCAGCAGTCTAATGGGACAGGTCCCCTACGAGCAGTACTTC.

V gene TRBV6-5 combines with J gene TRBJ1-4; D possibly corresponds to TRBD1 (5 bases). CDR3 size: 14 residues. Germline lookup yields CDR1 MNHEY and CDR2 SVGAGI. Trimming stripped 2 bases from V and 6 bases from J, with 10 bases between. DNA for the CDR3: TGTGCCAGCAGTTACCCCAGGGCTCATGAAAAACTGTTTTTT. Translating gives CASSYPRAHEKLFF.

The CDR3 sequence is CASTRQGTGNQPQHF. The CDR3 nucleotides read TGTGCCAGCACCAGACAGGGGACCGGCAATCAGCCCCAGCATTTT. This sequence joins TRBV6-1 and TRBJ1-5; 8 bases fit TRBD1. The CDR3 contains 15 residues. Trimming took 7 bases from V and 2 from J; bases not matched to a gene: 7. Germline lookup yields CDR1 MNHNS and CDR2 SASEGT.

The chain has TRBV9 and TRBJ2-3, with D unresolved. The germline V gene encodes CDR1 SGDLS and CDR2 YYNGEE. The V and J ends lost 0 bases and 1 base respectively, with 9 bases between them. The CDR3 has 15 residues. The CDR3 spells CASSVVMSRTDTQYF. In DNA, the CDR3 is TGTGCCAGCAGCGTAGTTATGTCTCGCACAGATACGCAGTATTTT.

The V gene is TRBV6-1, the J gene TRBJ2-1; D might be TRBD2 (6 bases). CDR1 is MNHNS, CDR2 SASEGT, per germline. The CDR3 spans 13 residues. The ends were cut back, 6 bases at V and 4 bases at J, with 10 bases in the middle. CDR3 DNA sequence: TGTGCCAGCAGCGGTGGGAGGTACAATGAGCAGTTCTTC. It yields the protein CASSGGRYNEQFF.

This clone was counted a single time. V usage is TRBV4-3 and J usage is TRBJ1-2, with D perhaps TRBD1 (5 bases). Per germline, CDR1 LGHNA and CDR2 YSLEER. The CDR3 runs to 15 residues. V lost 0 bases, J lost 0 bases, and 8 bases lay in between. CDR3 loop: CASSQDRGANYGYTF. The CDR3 bases are TGCGCCAGCAGCCAAGATAGGGGAGCTAACTATGGCTACACCTTC.

This sequence joins TRBV5-6 and TRBJ2-3; TRBD2 agrees at 8 bases. Unmatched junction bases numbered 18, after V lost 4 bases and J lost 2 bases. The length of the CDR3 is 19 residues. Germline V gives CDR1 SGHDT, CDR2 YYEEEE. The CDR3 region is CASSPQFPRLAFNTDTQYF. CDR3 in DNA: TGTGCCAGCAGCCCGCAATTTCCTCGACTAGCGTTCAACACAGATACGCAGTATTTT.

The chain joins TRBV5-6 to TRBJ1-5; D gene unclear. The CDR3 sequence is 18 residues long. V was clipped by 3 bases and J by 3 bases, with 22 bases between them. The V gene's germline CDR1 is SGHDT and CDR2 YYEEEE. The CDR3 is CASSSQKDGRYPNQPQHF. CDR3 coding DNA: TGTGCCAGCAGCTCCCAAAAGGACGGGAGGTACCCCAATCAGCCCCAGCATTTT. The entire variable domain, with the rest obtained from reference TRBV5-6 and TRBJ1-5, is as follows: DAGVTQSPTHLIKTRGQQVTLRCSPKSGHDTVSWYQQALGQGPQFIFQYYEEEERQRGNFPDRFSGHQFPNYSSELNVNALLLGDSALYLCASSSQKDGRYPNQPQHFGDGTRLSIL.

The rearrangement joins TRBV11-2 to TRBJ1-2, with D unclear. V gave up 2 bases and J gave up 5 bases, with 6 bases separating them. This CDR3 is 12 amino acids long. Per the germline V gene, CDR1 is SGHAT and CDR2 is FQNNGV. The CDR3 bases are TGTGCCAGCAGCTTATATCAGTATGGCTACACCTTC. This sequence encodes CASSLYQYGYTF.

The chain links TRBV19 to TRBJ2-1; the D gene is possibly TRBD2 (5 bases). V was clipped by 1 base and J by 3 bases, with 16 bases between them. The germline V gene has CDR1 LNHDA and CDR2 SQIVND (reference sequence). This CDR3 has 17 residues. CDR3 loop: CASSIVRVLGDYNEQFF. The CDR3 coding sequence is TGTGCCAGTAGTATAGTGCGAGTGTTGGGAGACTACAATGAGCAGTTCTTC.

The gene calls are TRBV5-6 and TRBJ1-4, with 7 bases matching TRBD1. CDR1 is SGHDT and CDR2 is YYEEEE in the germline V gene. CDR3 length equals 16 residues. Unmatched junction bases numbered 13, after V lost 3 bases and J lost 8 bases. In DNA, the CDR3 is TGTGCCAGCAGCTCTACCACAGGGGATGTAAGGGAAAAACTGTTTTTT. Encoded protein: CASSSTTGDVREKLFF.